Each of the 9 T cell receptor beta chains below was sequenced from the same sample in a study of blood T cell repertoires in COVID-19. Using immunoSEQ multiplex PCR, the repertoire was profiled, and TCRdb retains in-frame clones only, with some absent. The profile shows 35,000 to 45,000 clones, roughly nine tenths of them singletons. Sequences were obtained from peripheral blood. The origin of the receptors is a man aged 45-65 years with COVID-19, enrolled during active disease.

The gene calls are TRBV18 and TRBJ2-5; 7 nucleotides line up with TRBD1. The length of the CDR3 is 16 residues. The V and J ends lost 6 bases and 2 bases, in that order; junction bases with no gene match: 12. CDR1 is KGHSH and CDR2 is LQKENI in the germline V gene. This CDR3 reads CASSHRDSPMQETQYF. The CDR3 nucleotides are TGTGCCAGCTCTCATCGGGACAGTCCCATGCAAGAGACCCAGTACTTC.

The chain employs TRBV5-1 and TRBJ1-2, with 7 bases that match TRBD1. The CDR3 extends over 15 amino acids. CDR1 and CDR2 from the germline V gene are SGHRS and YFSETQ. V dropped 2 bases and J dropped 3; count of bases not matched to a gene: 7. The CDR3 DNA reads as TGCGCCAGCAGCTTCATGAGGGGGCAGGACTATGGCTACACCTTC. This sequence encodes CASSFMRGQDYGYTF.

The V gene is TRBV3-1 (or the pseudogene TRBV3-2), the J gene TRBJ1-1; TRBD1 is a possible D gene (5 bases). Trimming stripped 1 base from V and 3 bases from J, with 9 bases between. Germline loops: CDR1 LGHDT, CDR2 YNNKEL (reference sequence). The CDR3 sequence is 14 residues long. CDR3: CASSQAGRYTEAFF. The CDR3 DNA reads TGTGCCAGCAGCCAAGCAGGGAGGTACACTGAAGCTTTCTTT.

The chain employs TRBV2 and TRBJ2-7, with D possibly TRBD2 on 7 matching bases. Trimming left V 5 bases short and J 3 bases short, with 20 bases between. Germline assignment: CDR1 SNHLY and CDR2 FYNNEI. The CDR3 runs to 16 residues. The CDR3 bases are TGTGCCAGCAGTCGCCTGGGGGGGCCAATCAGCTACGAGCAGTACTTC. Translated: CASSRLGGPISYEQYF.

This clone was detected only once. The chain carries TRBV3-1 (or the pseudogene TRBV3-2) and TRBJ2-5, with 9 bases matching TRBD1. Germline V lookup: CDR1 LGHDT, CDR2 YNNKEL (reference sequence). The CDR3 contains 13 residues. V shed 4 bases and J 3 bases; nucleotides not matched to a gene: 0. The chain's CDR3 is CASSRDREETQYF. For the CDR3, the DNA is TGTGCCAGCAGCCGGGACAGGGAAGAGACCCAGTACTTC.

The J gene is TRBJ2-1, the V gene TRBV10-3, with 8 bases that match TRBD2. V trimming: 4 bases; J trimming: 2 bases; junction bases outside the gene matches: 4. The CDR3 covers 15 residues. Germline lookup yields CDR1 ENHRY and CDR2 SYGVKD. The CDR3 region has the DNA TGTGCCATCAGTGTCACTAGCGGACCCTACAATGAGCAGTTCTTC. Amino acids: CAISVTSGPYNEQFF.

Note on this clone: At one end the junction does not follow the germline gene, possibly because of a read error. The V and J genes are TRBV20-1 and TRBJ2-7, with D maybe TRBD2 (6 bases). The CDR3 is 11 amino acids. Germline CDR1 and CDR2: DFQATT and SNEGSKA (reference sequence). This CDR3 is CSARGTYEQYF. The CDR3, as DNA: TGCAGTGCAAGAGGGACTTACGAGCAGTACTTC.

This chain connects TRBV13 to TRBJ2-5, with 7 bases aligning to TRBD1. V was clipped by 5 bases and J by 5 bases; unmatched bases: 11. From germline, CDR1 is PRHDT and CDR2 FYEKMQ (reference sequence). This CDR3 is built from 15 residues. CDR3 loop: CASSPLTGARETQYF. Written as DNA, the CDR3 is TGTGCCAGCAGCCCCCTCACAGGGGCGCGGGAGACCCAGTACTTC.

The chain joins TRBV27 to TRBJ2-4; 9 bases agree with TRBD1. CDR3 length equals 20 residues. With 6 bases clipped from V and 0 bases from J, the junction kept 18 bases outside the gene matches. From germline, CDR1 is MNHEY and CDR2 SMNVEV (reference sequence). CDR3 in amino acids: CASRLRGGQGALLAKNIQYF. The DNA of the CDR3 is TGTGCCAGCAGACTAAGAGGGGGACAGGGAGCCCTTCTAGCCAAAAACATTCAGTACTTC.